This TCR beta chain comes out of a study of blood T cells in healthy people across ages. Findings and limits, study-wide: Both higher diversity and more naive CD4+ cells marked long-lived donors when set against aged donors.

A sample-barcoded 5' primer and a J-beta primer mix were used in a second PCR of roughly 6 to 11 cycles. Every cDNA was tagged by a template-switch adaptor with 12 random nucleotides. TCRdb redid the calling of the 5' RACE reads with MiXCR, one entry per CDR3 protein. This sample carries fewer than 1,000,000 distinct CDR3 sequences, around 43% of them seen once, and the ten largest clones take approximately 19%. Remarks on this clonotype: As yet, its antigen is unknown.

The specimen was blood. The sequence derives from a man in his sixties in good health.

The CDR3 here is CASSFAPKETQYF. The CDR3 nucleotides are TGTGCCAGCAGCTTCGCGCCCAAAGAGACCCAGTACTTC. The V call is TRBV7-2, the J call TRBJ2-5; D gene ambiguous. Per the germline V gene, CDR1 is SGHTA and CDR2 is FQGNSA. Trimming removed 3 bases at V and 3 bases at J, with 8 bases between. This CDR3 comprises 13 residues.